Listed here are 13 T cell receptor beta chains from one sample, sequenced in a study of vaccination and CD4 T cells after COVID-19. The treatment: approximately nine-day PBMC culture with coronavirus spike peptide pools or control peptides (ViraFEST assay). For these receptors, no antigen is known. The study sequenced cultured CD4+ T cell DNA using the Oncomine TCR Beta short-read assay. MiXCR, run by TCRdb on the PCR reads, gives a single entry per CDR3 protein. The table has about 19,000 distinct CDR3 sequences, around 50% seen once. The sample taken for sequencing was CD4+ T cells from blood, cultured in vitro. These receptors all come from a human donor who had recovered from COVID-19.

This clonotype has just a few counts. The chain couples TRBV10-1 to TRBJ2-1; 8 nucleotides agree with TRBD1. The germline gives CDR1 WNHNN, CDR2 SYGVQD (reference sequence). V trimming: 5 bases; J trimming: 7 bases; junction bases outside the gene matches: 7. This CDR3 is 14 amino acids long. The CDR3 is CASSTGQAENEQFF. Written as DNA, the CDR3 is TGCGCCAGCAGTACGGGACAGGCGGAGAATGAGCAGTTCTTC.

This clonotype is classed as medium-sized. The rearrangement links TRBV19 to TRBJ1-2, with 7 bases fitting TRBD1. Trimming took 7 bases from V and 0 from J; bases not matched to a gene: 8. The CDR3 is 15 residues long. Germline CDR1 is LNHDA and CDR2 is SQIVND (reference sequence). This CDR3 reads CASNHRGPANYGYTF. The CDR3 DNA reads TGTGCCAGTAACCACAGGGGACCAGCTAACTATGGCTACACCTTC. Complete variable domain (other parts from reference TRBV19 and TRBJ1-2): DGGITQSPKYLFRKEGQNVTLSCEQNLNHDAMYWYRQDPGQGLRLIYYSQIVNDFQKGDIAEGYSVSREKKESFPLTVTSAQKNPTAFYLCASNHRGPANYGYTFGSGTRLTVV.

This clonotype is medium-sized within its sample. The chain has TRBV2 and TRBJ1-1; maybe TRBD1 (5 bases). CDR1 is SNHLY and CDR2 is FYNNEI in the germline V gene. With 7 bases removed from V and 5 bases from J, the gap between germline ends came to 14 bases. The CDR3 spans 13 residues. CDR3 DNA sequence: TGTGCCAGCATTAACACAGGTCGGACTGAAGCTTTCTTT. Protein: CASINTGRTEAFF.

This chain connects TRBV5-5 to TRBJ2-2; TRBD2 is a possible D gene (5 bases). The V gene lost 4 bases and the J gene lost 10 bases, with 14 bases spanning the gap. CDR1 is SGHKS, CDR2 YYEKEE, per germline (reference sequence). The CDR3 runs 13 residues. This CDR3 reads CASSRTSLAELFF. In DNA form, the CDR3 reads TGTGCCAGCAGCCGGACCTCCCTAGCGGAGCTGTTTTTT.

The table lists this clonotype with a few counts. The chain uses TRBV7-2 and TRBJ2-5; D may be TRBD2 (5 bases). Trimming took off 1 base at V and 9 bases at J, with 15 bases between the two ends. CDR3 length: 14 amino acids. Looked up from germline, CDR1 is SGHTA and CDR2 is FQGNSA. CDR3 in amino acids: CASSLVAGYVAQYF. Written as DNA, the CDR3 is TGTGCCAGCAGCTTAGTGGCGGGCTATGTGGCCCAGTACTTC.

This chain uses TRBV6-2 or TRBV6-3 with TRBJ2-7; TRBD1 agrees at 8 bases. Germline values: CDR1 MNHEY, CDR2 SVGEGT. The CDR3 extends over 15 amino acids. The junction had 8 bases not matched to a gene; V was cut back by 4 bases and J by 3 bases. CDR3 DNA: TGTGCCAGCAGTTGGATGGACAGGGTTGACTACGAGCAGTACTTC. This translates into CASSWMDRVDYEQYF.

This clonotype has only a few counts. The chain carries TRBV10-3 and TRBJ2-5; D gene ambiguous. Germline assignment: CDR1 ENHRY and CDR2 SYGVKD. CDR3 length: 15 residues. V lost 3 bases and J lost 5, with 16 bases in between. DNA for the CDR3: TGTGCCATCAGTGACAAGGACGCTCGGTCGGAGACCCAGTACTTC. Its protein is CAISDKDARSETQYF.

The count of this clonotype is one. V is TRBV4-2 and J is TRBJ2-7; D might be TRBD2 (6 bases). Per germline, CDR1 LGHNA and CDR2 YNFKEQ. The CDR3 is made up of 15 amino acids. Trimming cost V 4 bases and J 0 bases, with 13 bases left between them. In DNA form, the CDR3 reads TGTGCCAGCAGCCGAGGTGTCGGGGGCTCCTACGAGCAGTACTTC. This sequence encodes CASSRGVGGSYEQYF.

This clonotype was seen only a few times. The chain recombines TRBV12-3 or TRBV12-4 with TRBJ2-3; tentatively, D is TRBD1 or TRBD2 (7 bases each). The V end lost 3 bases, the J end lost 5 bases, and 12 bases lay between the germline ends. The CDR3 has 14 amino acids. CDR3: CASSFRGGRDTQYF. The DNA of the CDR3 is TGTGCCAGCAGTTTCAGGGGGGGCAGAGATACGCAGTATTTT.

This sequence joins TRBV20-1 and TRBJ2-5; 10 positions match TRBD2. CDR1 and CDR2 from the germline V gene are DFQATT and SNEGSKA (reference sequence). Trimming removed 6 bases from V and 1 base from J; junction bases left unmatched: 8. The CDR3 runs to 15 residues. Here the CDR3 DNA reads TGCAGTGCCCAGGTAGCGGGAGGCCCCCAAGAGACCCAGTACTTC. Amino acid sequence: CSAQVAGGPQETQYF.

The rearrangement uses TRBV28 and TRBJ1-5, with 7 positions matching TRBD1. CDR3 length: 18 residues. Germline CDR1 is MDHEN and CDR2 is SYDVKM. Trimming cost V 6 bases and J 0 bases; bases outside gene matches: 14. The CDR3 DNA sequence: TGTGCCAGCAGGAAGAAGACAACAGGGGATAGTAGCAATCAGCCCCAGCATTTT. This translates into CASRKKTTGDSSNQPQHF.

V usage is TRBV20-1 and J usage is TRBJ2-7; TRBD1 aligns across 7 bases. The J segment lost 6 bases and the V segment lost 7 bases, leaving 12 bases of the junction unmatched. This CDR3 has 13 residues. The germline V gene encodes CDR1 DFQATT and CDR2 SNEGSKA (reference sequence). CDR3 loop: CSVGQGVGGEQYF. The CDR3 DNA reads as TGCAGTGTTGGCCAGGGGGTTGGTGGCGAGCAGTACTTC.

The V call is TRBV7-9, the J call TRBJ1-1, with TRBD1 as a possible D gene (5 bases). This CDR3 is 17 amino acids long. Trimming took 5 bases from V and 0 from J, leaving 19 bases between them. CDR1 and CDR2 (germline): SEHNR, FQNEAQ (reference sequence). CDR3 DNA: TGTGCCAGCAGCACCCGAGGTGGGGGGGGAATGAACACTGAAGCTTTCTTT. It yields the protein CASSTRGGGGMNTEAFF.